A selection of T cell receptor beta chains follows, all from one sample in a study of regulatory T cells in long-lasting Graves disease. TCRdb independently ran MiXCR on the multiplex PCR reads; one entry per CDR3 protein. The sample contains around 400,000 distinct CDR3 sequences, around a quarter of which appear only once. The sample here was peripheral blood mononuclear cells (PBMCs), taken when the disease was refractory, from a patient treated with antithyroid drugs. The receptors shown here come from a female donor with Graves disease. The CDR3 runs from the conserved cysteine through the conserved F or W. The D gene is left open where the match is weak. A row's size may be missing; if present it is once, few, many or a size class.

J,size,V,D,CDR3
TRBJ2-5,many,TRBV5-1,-,CASSLARVQETQYF
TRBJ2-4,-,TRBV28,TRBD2,CASSPRQAGTGYKYF
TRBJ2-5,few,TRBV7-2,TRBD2,CASSLGKAGIFWGTQYF
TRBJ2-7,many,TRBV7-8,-,CASKTGASYEQYF
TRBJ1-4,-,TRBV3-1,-,CASSQDGGYLEKLFF
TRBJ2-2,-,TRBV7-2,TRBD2,CASSFNRLAGYPNTGELFF
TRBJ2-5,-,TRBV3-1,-,CASSQGSAGGTQYF
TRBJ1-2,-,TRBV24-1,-,CATSDWDLGGYTF
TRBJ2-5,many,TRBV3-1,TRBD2,CASSLQRGSSQYF
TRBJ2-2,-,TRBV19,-,CASSILLGPNTGELFF
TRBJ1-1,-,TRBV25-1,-,CASSEPGRAEAFF
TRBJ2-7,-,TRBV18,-,CASSEEGIEQYF
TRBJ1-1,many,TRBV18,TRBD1,CASSSGQGITEAFF
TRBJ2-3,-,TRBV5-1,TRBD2,CASSLEISGRRDTQYF
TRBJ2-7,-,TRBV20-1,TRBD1,CSARDVQGASYEQYF
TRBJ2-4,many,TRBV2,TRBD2,CASSELAEGAKNIQYF
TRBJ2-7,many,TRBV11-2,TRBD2,CASSLSGSSYEQYF
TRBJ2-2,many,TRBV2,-,CASSVWGSNTGELFF
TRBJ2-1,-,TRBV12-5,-,CASGLIGSSYNEQFF
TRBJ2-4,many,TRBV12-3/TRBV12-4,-,CASSRDSRDIQYF
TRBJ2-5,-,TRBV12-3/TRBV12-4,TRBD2,CASSWGGGTQYF
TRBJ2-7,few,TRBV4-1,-,CASSHAIRDKIHEQYF
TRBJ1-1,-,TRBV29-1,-,CSSAPWGEAFF
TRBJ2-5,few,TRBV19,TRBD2,CASSTSGLAGETQYF
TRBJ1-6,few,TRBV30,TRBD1,CAWRETGENSPLHF
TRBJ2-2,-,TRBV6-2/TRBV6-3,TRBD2,CASNPLAGGIGELFF
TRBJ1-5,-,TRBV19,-,CASTNPPGQGVRNQPQHF
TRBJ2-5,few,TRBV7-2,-,CASSPDGQIGETQYF